This TCR beta chain was sequenced during a study of blood T cell repertoires in COVID-19. Study details: Material from acute and convalescent COVID-19 was sourced from the United States, Italy and Spain. Sample material is recorded as cDNA or gDNA derived from T cells, B-cell-depleted T cells, or PBMCs.

Libraries were prepared by immunoSEQ multiplex PCR; TCRdb keeps only in-frame clonotypes and omits some of them. Here the sample spans 150,000 to 250,000 clones, approximately 84% being singletons. This clone showed up just a few times. This CDR3 comprises 13 residues. Trimming cost V 6 bases and J 6 bases, with 12 bases left between them. The germline gives CDR1 SEHNR, CDR2 FQNEAQ (reference sequence). This clonotype was obtained from a human donor with acute or convalescent COVID-19. The donor label of this sample is uncertain. Sequencing input: peripheral blood. The chain recombines TRBV7-9 with TRBJ2-1; D uncertain. DNA of the CDR3: TGTGCCAGCAGTTTAACCTACGGCAATGAGCAGTTCTTC. Residues: CASSLTYGNEQFF.